The 6 T cell receptor beta chains in this list originate from one sample, sequenced in a study of blood T cell repertoires in COVID-19. The repertoire was sequenced with immunoSEQ multiplex PCR; TCRdb's copy has only in-frame clones and lacks some. The sample has over 350,000 clones; roughly 90% are singletons. What was sequenced was PBMCs or T cells enriched from blood (not recorded which). These receptors were collected from a woman aged 30 to 39 with acute COVID-19.

The chain has TRBV6-6 and TRBJ1-6; D remains ambiguous. This CDR3 comprises 15 residues. Trimming pared 7 bases from V and 2 bases from J, leaving 12 bases between. In germline, CDR1 is MNHNY, CDR2 SVGAGI (reference sequence). The CDR3 sequence: CASMRADAYNSPLHF. The CDR3 DNA follows: TGTGCCAGCATGAGGGCAGACGCCTATAATTCACCCCTCCACTTT.

This clone was detected once. The gene calls are TRBV5-5 and TRBJ1-1, with a tentative D call TRBD1 (5 bases). CDR3 length: 17 residues. Trimming left V 1 base short and J 1 base short, with 17 bases between. In germline, CDR1 is SGHKS, CDR2 YYEKEE (reference sequence). The CDR3 loop is CASSLTYRGAGNTEAFF. The CDR3 coding sequence is TGTGCCAGCAGCTTGACCTACCGTGGGGCCGGGAACACTGAAGCTTTCTTT.

The J gene is TRBJ1-1, the V gene TRBV11-2; TRBD1 matches 8 bases. V was clipped by 5 bases and J by 6 bases; unmatched bases: 5. In germline, CDR1 is SGHAT, CDR2 FQNNGV. The CDR3 is made up of 13 amino acids. The CDR3 coding sequence is TGTGCCAGCAGCCGGGACAGGTATGCTGAAGCTTTCTTT. It codes for CASSRDRYAEAFF.

This clone was found a few times. V is TRBV18 and J is TRBJ1-4, with 9 bases matching TRBD1. V lost 6 bases to trimming and J lost 8 bases; unmatched junction nucleotides: 10. Looked up from germline, CDR1 is KGHSH and CDR2 is LQKENI. This CDR3 has 15 amino acids. The CDR3 coding sequence is TGTGCCAGCTCCCCAGAGGTACAGGGGGCAGAAAAACTGTTTTTT. Residues: CASSPEVQGAEKLFF.

The chain joins TRBV11-2 to TRBJ2-5; D not certain. V was shortened by 1 base and J by 13 bases, with 19 bases between the two germline ends. The CDR3 sequence is 14 residues long. In germline, CDR1 is SGHAT, CDR2 FQNNGV. CDR3 region: CASSLAAPHVSVYF. The CDR3 nucleotides read TGTGCCAGCAGCTTAGCGGCCCCACATGTCAGCGTGTACTTC.

V is TRBV5-1 and J is TRBJ2-7; D unclear. Trimming took off 1 base at V and 2 bases at J, with 7 bases between the two ends. The CDR3 loop spans 13 amino acids. Germline lookup yields CDR1 SGHRS and CDR2 YFSETQ. The CDR3 region has the DNA TGCGCCAGCAGCTTGTACTATGCCTACGAGCAGTACTTC. Amino acid sequence: CASSLYYAYEQYF.